This section outlines one T cell receptor beta chain sequence together with its context. Its antigen target is currently unknown. Base qualities are not at hand, and no much larger clone is one base apart. The data were taken from a study of ipilimumab plus nivolumab after autologous stem cell transplantation (dated by TCRdb to the early 2020s). Background on the whole study: Trial patients received a median of about 5 ipilimumab doses and about 8 nivolumab doses. The DLBCL cohort included primary refractory and relapsed disease, with 18-month progression-free survival of approximately 87% and 28% respectively. The trial enrolled patients with high-risk diffuse large B cell lymphoma, mature T cell lymphoma, or multiple myeloma undergoing autologous transplant. The intent-to-treat population of the trial consisted of about 34 patients.

CDR3 length: 14 amino acids, cysteine to phenylalanine. The read is trimmed to its CDR3 DNA, 42 bases read in frame from base 1. The germline V gene (reference sequence) yields SEHNR for CDR1 and FQNEAQ for CDR2. The V and J ends are trimmed by 8 bases and 0 bases, leaving 10 bases between them. Ipilimumab was given at 1 mg/kg intravenously on day 1 of selected weeks, and checkpoint therapy started 14 to 28 days after autologous transplant. Nivolumab was administered at 3 mg/kg intravenously on day 1 of weeks 1, 4, 7, 10, and every two weeks through week 26. This was a Phase Ib clinical trial that tested ipilimumab plus nivolumab, given as combined checkpoint inhibition, for consolidation following autologous stem cell transplantation. General study outcomes and caveats: The authors concluded that, as post-transplant consolidation, combined checkpoint inhibition appeared tolerable. Per the authors, a biologic rationale for further study of the post-transplant checkpoint inhibition approach was offered by T cell receptor repertoire, regulatory T cell phenotype and gut microbiota profiles.

Library prep was done by the immunoSEQ multiplex PCR assay. Drawn from immuneACCESS, this table holds only the in-frame rearrangements with V and J called that TCRdb kept. Clones are partly lost; checked studies trace under half to an unresolved V gene and leave the rest unexplained. This sample is represented by over 15,000 clones; more than 60% of them were singletons. The top ten clones comprise approximately 34% of the sample. This receptor was taken from a male donor with diffuse large B-cell lymphoma. The chain is assembled from TRBV7-9 and TRBJ1-4, and TRBD1 may be the D gene, going by 5 matching bases. This specimen was PBMCs, taken in a trial of ipilimumab plus nivolumab as post-transplant consolidation. The nucleotide sequence is given as TGTGCCAGCTCGGACACTTCAACTAATGAAAAACTGTTTTTT. Translated, it reads CASSDTSTNEKLFF. With the portions outside the CDR3 filled from the reference TRBV7-9 and TRBJ1-4 genes, the complete variable region becomes DTGVSQNPRHKITKRGQNVTFRCDPISEHNRLYWYRQTLGQGPEFLTYFQNEAQLEKSRLLSDRFSAERPKGSFSTLEIQRTEQGDSAMYLCASSDTSTNEKLFFGSGTQLSVL.